The 18 T cell receptor beta chains given below trace back to one sample, sequenced in a study of blood T cell repertoires in COVID-19. Only in-frame clones appear in the TCRdb table, and some are missing; sequencing was by immunoSEQ multiplex PCR. The sample contains about 98,000 clones, around nine tenths of which appear only once. Input material: peripheral blood. The receptors were sampled from a man over 45 with active or convalescent COVID-19.

V is TRBV6-1 and J is TRBJ1-5; perhaps TRBD1 as D (6 bases). The CDR3 covers 16 residues. Trimming pared 3 bases from V and 3 bases from J, leaving 15 bases between. The germline gives CDR1 MNHNS, CDR2 SASEGT. The CDR3 reads CASSDPDRLPNQPQHF. As DNA, the CDR3 is TGTGCCAGCAGTGACCCCGACAGGCTCCCCAATCAGCCCCAGCATTTT.

The chain joins TRBV27 to TRBJ2-7; D ambiguous. The germline V and J ends were trimmed by 3 bases and 0 bases, with 12 bases remaining between them. The CDR3 spans 15 residues. Germline V gene lookup returns CDR1 MNHEY and CDR2 SMNVEV (reference sequence). The chain's CDR3 is CASSFSTTGSYEQYF. CDR3 DNA: TGTGCCAGCAGTTTTTCCACGACGGGCTCCTACGAGCAGTACTTC.

The V call is TRBV14, the J call TRBJ2-5, with 7 positions matching TRBD1. Trimming at V came to 4 bases and at J to 4 bases, leaving 6 bases not matched to a gene. Germline CDR1 and CDR2: SGHDN and FVKESK. CDR3 length: 14 residues. The CDR3 loop is CASSPRQGGETQYF. The CDR3 DNA sequence: TGTGCCAGCAGCCCCCGACAGGGCGGAGAGACCCAGTACTTC.

The rearrangement links TRBV2 to TRBJ2-7; D might be TRBD1 (5 bases). Germline V gives CDR1 SNHLY, CDR2 FYNNEI. The CDR3 spans 14 residues. Trimming stripped 1 base from V and 7 bases from J, with 14 bases between. The CDR3 reads CASSEDRTLTEQYV. For the CDR3, the DNA is TGTGCCAGCAGTGAAGATCGGACACTTACGGAGCAGTACGTC.

The chain links TRBV7-2 to TRBJ2-3, with 7 positions matching TRBD2. Unmatched junction bases numbered 7, after V lost 3 bases and J lost 1 base. This CDR3 spans 16 amino acids. The germline V gene has CDR1 SGHTA and CDR2 FQGNSA. The DNA for the CDR3 is TGTGCCAGCAGCTTTCTCTCGGGGGGTGGCACAGATACGCAGTATTTT. Protein sequence: CASSFLSGGGTDTQYF.

This sequence joins TRBV18 and TRBJ2-1, with 7 bases aligning to TRBD1. J was trimmed by 8 bases and V by 3 bases; bases with no gene match: 1. Germline V gene sequence: CDR1 KGHSH, CDR2 LQKENI. CDR3 length: 12 residues. The CDR3 spells CASSPDRDEQFF. The DNA for the CDR3 is TGTGCCAGCTCACCCGACAGGGATGAGCAGTTCTTC.

The V and J genes are TRBV5-1 and TRBJ1-3; 7 bases map to TRBD1. V lost 1 base, J lost 0 bases, and 4 bases stayed unmatched. CDR1 and CDR2 from the germline V gene are SGHRS and YFSETQ. CDR3 size: 16 residues. CDR3 loop: CASSLTGTVSGNTIYF. In DNA form, the CDR3 reads TGCGCCAGCAGCTTGACCGGGACAGTCTCTGGAAACACCATATATTTT.

This clone was detected a few times. The chain employs TRBV2 and TRBJ2-2, with unresolved D. The CDR3 runs to 12 residues. Trimming took 10 bases from V and 0 from J, leaving 6 bases between them. Germline V CDR1 and CDR2: SNHLY, FYNNEI. The CDR3 loop is CATSTNTGELFF. The CDR3 nucleotides are TGTGCCACCAGCACGAACACCGGGGAGCTGTTTTTT.

The V gene is TRBV24-1, the J gene TRBJ2-5, with D maybe TRBD2 (7 bases). Germline CDR1 KGHDR, CDR2 SFDVKD. The CDR3 runs 14 residues. V gave up 7 bases and J gave up 5 bases, with 16 bases separating them. In DNA, the CDR3 is TGTGCCACCAGCCCCCGCGGGGGCGGGGAGACCCAGTACTTC. It yields the protein CATSPRGGGETQYF.

This sequence joins TRBV20-1 and TRBJ1-1; no clear D. Germline V gene lookup returns CDR1 DFQATT and CDR2 SNEGSKA (reference sequence). The CDR3 extends over 10 amino acids. With 8 bases removed from V and 8 bases from J, the gap between germline ends came to 12 bases. Here the CDR3 DNA reads TGCAGTCCGCTAGAGCGGGAAGCTTTCTTT. Translating gives CSPLEREAFF.

The genes are TRBV5-1 and TRBJ1-4; tentatively, D is TRBD1 (5 bases). This CDR3 has 16 amino acids. The ends were cut back, 2 bases at V and 1 base at J, with 12 bases in the middle. Germline CDR1 is SGHRS and CDR2 is YFSETQ. CDR3 DNA sequence: TGCGCCAGCAGCTTATCCTCCGGGGGAACTAATGAAAAACTGTTTTTT. This codes for CASSLSSGGTNEKLFF.

The rearrangement joins TRBV7-8 to TRBJ1-2; D uncertain. Germline V lookup: CDR1 SGHVS, CDR2 FQNEAQ. V was shortened by 1 base and J by 8 bases, with 14 bases between the two germline ends. This CDR3 comprises 14 residues. This CDR3 reads CASSLDFGRWGYTF. The CDR3 DNA reads as TGTGCCAGCAGCTTAGATTTCGGGAGATGGGGCTACACCTTC.

The chain recombines TRBV4-3 with TRBJ2-3; maybe TRBD1 (6 bases). Trimming pared 1 base from V and 0 bases from J, leaving 17 bases between. This CDR3 is 18 amino acids long. Germline V lookup: CDR1 LGHNA, CDR2 YSLEER. CDR3: CASSQVGGLEVSTDTQYF. The CDR3 coding sequence is TGCGCCAGCAGCCAAGTAGGGGGATTGGAGGTTAGCACAGATACGCAGTATTTT.

In its sample, this clone was seen a few times. This chain connects TRBV6-6 to TRBJ1-2; perhaps TRBD1 as D (6 bases). Trimming left V 6 bases short and J 7 bases short, with 9 bases between. This CDR3 is built from 11 residues. Germline values: CDR1 MNHNY, CDR2 SVGAGI (reference sequence). CDR3 residues: CASSTGFGYTF. CDR3 nucleotides: TGTGCCAGCAGCACAGGGTTTGGCTACACCTTC.

CDR3 residues: CAISDSPRDLPRYTF. In DNA, the CDR3 is TGTGCCATCAGTGATTCCCCGCGGGATTTACCCCGCTACACCTTC. J is TRBJ1-2 and V is TRBV10-3; D remains unclear. Germline V gives CDR1 ENHRY, CDR2 SYGVKD. The ends were cut back, 3 bases at V and 9 bases at J, with 20 bases in the middle. The CDR3 length is 15 residues.

This clone was observed a handful of times. The chain links TRBV20-1 to TRBJ2-1; TRBD2 matches at 9 bases. The CDR3 runs to 14 residues. CDR1 and CDR2 from the germline V gene are DFQATT and SNEGSKA (reference sequence). J was trimmed by 5 bases and V by 6 bases; bases with no gene match: 8. Here the CDR3 reads CSASSGGIHNEQFF. In DNA form, the CDR3 reads TGCAGTGCCAGTAGCGGGGGTATCCACAATGAGCAGTTCTTC.

The chain employs TRBV27 and TRBJ1-1; D remains unclear. V lost 10 bases and J lost 5, with 23 bases in between. The V gene's germline CDR1 is MNHEY and CDR2 SMNVEV (reference sequence). CDR3 length: 15 residues. The CDR3, as DNA: TGTGCCACCCTCCCTCGGAGTGGATGGAATACTGAAGCTTTCTTT. It yields the protein CATLPRSGWNTEAFF.

The V call is TRBV7-2, the J call TRBJ2-5, with 10 bases matching TRBD2. The germline V gene has CDR1 SGHTA and CDR2 FQGNSA. Trimming cost V 5 bases and J 1 base; bases outside gene matches: 4. This CDR3 comprises 15 residues. Here the CDR3 DNA reads TGTGCCAGCAGCCCCCTAGCGGGGGCCCAAGAGACCCAGTACTTC. It specifies CASSPLAGAQETQYF.